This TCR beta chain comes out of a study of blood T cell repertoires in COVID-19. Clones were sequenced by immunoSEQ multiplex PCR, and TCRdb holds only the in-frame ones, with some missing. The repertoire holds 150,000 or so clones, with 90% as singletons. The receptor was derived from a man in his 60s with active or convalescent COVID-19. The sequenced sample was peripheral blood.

CDR3: CASSITGSTYNSPLHF. The CDR3 coding sequence is TGTGCCAGTAGTATTACAGGGTCCACCTATAATTCACCCCTCCACTTT. The rearrangement links TRBV19 to TRBJ1-6; maybe TRBD1 (6 bases). Trimming removed 3 bases from V and 2 bases from J, with 11 bases in between. The CDR3 length is 16 residues. The germline CDR1 and CDR2 sequences are LNHDA and SQIVND (reference sequence).